Below, 21 T cell receptor beta chains from the same sample are listed, as sequenced in a study of healthy donors' naive CD4 and CD8 T cells. Each TCR library used around 0.5 ug of total RNA and a linear amplification protocol. TCRdb ran MiXCR on the reads and lists one entry per CDR3 protein. This table holds approximately 200,000 distinct CDR3 sequences, nearly 75% found once. What was sequenced was naive CD4+ and CD8+ T cells sorted from blood, pooled from several donors. The receptors were gathered from a pool of human donors in good health; the sample pools cells from several healthy donors.

The genes are TRBV30 and TRBJ2-5; D is possibly TRBD1 (6 bases). CDR3 size: 13 residues. Germline V CDR1 and CDR2: GTSNPN, SVGIG (reference sequence). V shed 2 bases and J shed 5 bases, with 12 bases lying between them. The DNA of the CDR3 is TGTGCCTGGAGTACAGGGAATTTGGAGACCCAGTACTTC. Its translation: CAWSTGNLETQYF.

The chain carries TRBV29-1 and TRBJ2-1; unclear D gene. CDR3 length: 13 residues. Germline V gene sequence: CDR1 SQVTM, CDR2 ANQGSEA. Trimming took 4 bases from V and 5 from J, leaving 12 bases between them. The DNA for the CDR3 is TGCAGCGTTGTTACAACAGCGAACAATGAGCAGTTCTTC. Protein sequence: CSVVTTANNEQFF.

Only a few counts were recorded for this clonotype. The rearrangement joins TRBV27 to TRBJ2-1; 12 bases are a match to TRBD2. CDR3 length: 22 residues. Per the germline V gene, CDR1 is MNHEY and CDR2 is SMNVEV (reference sequence). Trimming at V came to 3 bases and at J to 6 bases, leaving 24 bases not matched to a gene. CDR3 DNA sequence: TGTGCCAGCAGTTTCGGGGGTTTAACGGCTAGCGGGAGGGCCTCCAAAGGCAATGAGCAGTTCTTC. Its translation is CASSFGGLTASGRASKGNEQFF.

The gene calls are TRBV29-1 and TRBJ1-2, with 10 bases matching TRBD1. J was trimmed by 8 bases and V by 3 bases; bases with no gene match: 6. CDR1 is SQVTM and CDR2 is ANQGSEA in the germline V gene. This CDR3 has 13 amino acids. The CDR3 reads CSVDRTGGRGYTF. CDR3 nucleotides: TGCAGCGTTGACCGGACAGGGGGAAGGGGCTACACCTTC.

The chain links TRBV5-4 to TRBJ2-7; 7 bases agree with TRBD1. CDR1 is SGHNT and CDR2 is YYREEE in the germline V gene (reference sequence). V shed 6 bases and J 2 bases; nucleotides not matched to a gene: 8. The CDR3 runs 14 residues. CDR3 nucleotide sequence: TGTGCCAGCACCCGCGGGCAGGGGGCCTACGAGCAGTACTTC. Translation gives CASTRGQGAYEQYF. Full variable domain (missing parts from reference TRBV5-4 and TRBJ2-7): ETGVTQSPTHLIKTRGQQVTLRCSSQSGHNTVSWYQQALGQGPQFIFQYYREEENGRGNFPPRFSGLQFPNYSSELNVNALELDDSALYLCASTRGQGAYEQYFGPGTRLTVT.

The rearrangement joins TRBV7-9 to TRBJ2-7; D not resolved. The CDR3 contains 13 residues. Trimming took 2 bases from V and 3 from J, leaving 8 bases between them. Germline V CDR1 and CDR2: SEHNR, FQNEAQ (reference sequence). CDR3 loop: CASSLTTDYEQYF. For the CDR3, the DNA is TGTGCCAGCAGCTTAACTACAGACTACGAGCAGTACTTC.

This clonotype occurred a few times. The genes are TRBV29-1 and TRBJ2-7; 8 nucleotides align to TRBD2. Unmatched junction bases numbered 7, after V lost 1 base and J lost 2 bases. In germline, CDR1 is SQVTM, CDR2 ANQGSEA. The CDR3 sequence is 15 residues long. CDR3: CSVEGKRGRTYEQYF. In DNA form, the CDR3 reads TGCAGCGTTGAAGGGAAGCGCGGGAGGACCTACGAGCAGTACTTC.

V usage is TRBV15 and J usage is TRBJ2-1; 8 nucleotides align to TRBD2. This CDR3 has 14 residues. Looked up from germline, CDR1 is LNHNV and CDR2 is YYDKDF (reference sequence). V lost 0 bases and J lost 7; bases outside the gene matches: 2. As DNA, the CDR3 is TGTGCCACCAGCAGAGATACGGGGGGGAATGAGCAGTTCTTC. Translated: CATSRDTGGNEQFF.

The chain uses TRBV15 and TRBJ2-7; D perhaps matches TRBD1 (7 bases). The germline V and J ends were trimmed by 11 bases and 6 bases, with 23 bases remaining between them. Germline loops: CDR1 LNHNV, CDR2 YYDKDF (reference sequence). The CDR3 is 14 amino acids. The CDR3 sequence: CAASYTGGGGEQYF. The CDR3, as DNA: TGTGCCGCCTCTTATACTGGAGGGGGCGGCGAGCAGTACTTC.

This sequence joins TRBV27 and TRBJ1-5; D unclear. This CDR3 contains 13 residues. V was cut by 6 bases and J by 3 bases, with 9 bases left in between. Germline lookup yields CDR1 MNHEY and CDR2 SMNVEV (reference sequence). DNA for the CDR3: TGTGCCAGCAGCGACCGAAACAATCAGCCCCAGCATTTT. Its protein product is CASSDRNNQPQHF.

The chain has TRBV4-3 and TRBJ2-1; 7 nucleotides agree with TRBD2. There are 14 residues in the CDR3. The germline V gene has CDR1 LGHNA and CDR2 YSLEER. V gave up 4 bases and J gave up 8 bases; unmatched junction bases: 8. The CDR3 loop is CASSRGRGLYEQFF. The CDR3 coding sequence is TGCGCCAGCAGCCGGGGGAGGGGCCTCTATGAGCAGTTCTTC.

This chain links TRBV27 with TRBJ1-2; no definite D call. There are 13 residues in the CDR3. Germline V CDR1 and CDR2: MNHEY, SMNVEV (reference sequence). V was trimmed by 6 bases and J by 5 bases, leaving 13 bases between them. CDR3 loop: CASRYRAEYGYTF. CDR3 bases: TGTGCCAGCAGATACCGGGCCGAATATGGCTACACCTTC.

The chain recombines TRBV6-5 with TRBJ1-1; TRBD1 agrees at 7 bases. The V gene end was trimmed by 6 bases and the J gene end by 1 base; junction bases not matched to a gene: 8. CDR3 size: 15 residues. The germline V gene encodes CDR1 MNHEY and CDR2 SVGAGI. The CDR3 reads CASRVTGTANTEAFF. The CDR3 nucleotides read TGTGCCAGCAGGGTTACCGGGACAGCGAACACTGAAGCTTTCTTT.

This clonotype was seen only once. V gene TRBV29-1 combines with J gene TRBJ2-7; the D is unclear. The CDR3 is 13 amino acids. V was trimmed by 3 bases and J by 6 bases, leaving 15 bases between them. Per the germline V gene, CDR1 is SQVTM and CDR2 is ANQGSEA. This CDR3 reads CSVDGVGVCEQYF. CDR3 DNA sequence: TGCAGCGTTGATGGGGTAGGAGTATGCGAGCAGTACTTC.

This chain connects TRBV15 to TRBJ2-3; D is undetermined. V lost 7 bases, J lost 1 base, and 21 bases lay in between. Germline CDR1 reads LNHNV; CDR2 reads YYDKDF (reference sequence). This CDR3 contains 17 residues. The CDR3 protein is CATTPDWAYVGTDTQYF. The CDR3 DNA is TGTGCCACCACCCCCGACTGGGCTTACGTCGGCACAGATACGCAGTATTTT.

The chain couples TRBV19 to TRBJ2-3; 10 bases match TRBD2. Germline V gene lookup returns CDR1 LNHDA and CDR2 SQIVND (reference sequence). This CDR3 has 15 residues. J lost 6 bases, V lost 5 bases, and 8 bases had no gene match. The CDR3 bases are TGTGCCAGTAGTCCACTAGCGGGGCGAGGGGATACGCAGTATTTT. Protein product: CASSPLAGRGDTQYF.

The J gene is TRBJ2-7, the V gene TRBV11-2; no firm D call. The CDR3 covers 15 residues. Trimming took 3 bases from V and 0 from J, leaving 12 bases between them. Germline CDR1 reads SGHAT; CDR2 reads FQNNGV. CDR3 residues: CASSFSPQSSYEQYF. In DNA, the CDR3 is TGTGCCAGCAGCTTCTCGCCGCAGAGCTCCTACGAGCAGTACTTC.

Comments on this clonotype: One junction end disagrees with the germline gene, perhaps due to a read error. The rearrangement links TRBV15 to TRBJ2-5; TRBD1 is a possible D gene (6 bases). Germline loops: CDR1 LNHNV, CDR2 YYDKDF (reference sequence). There are 14 residues in the CDR3. CDR3 sequence (DNA): TGTGTCACCAGCAGGGACAATAGATTGGAGACCCAGTACTTC. The encoded protein is CVTSRDNRLETQYF.

This sequence joins TRBV11-2 and TRBJ1-2; D not resolved. V lost 5 bases, J lost 5 bases, and 9 bases lay in between. This CDR3 has 12 amino acids. Germline V gene sequence: CDR1 SGHAT, CDR2 FQNNGV. CDR3 coding DNA: TGTGCCAGCAGCCCAAGGCCATATGGCTACACCTTC. This translates into CASSPRPYGYTF.

The chain combines TRBV20-1 with TRBJ1-2; no clear D gene. Trimming cost V 5 bases and J 2 bases, with 12 bases left between them. The V gene's germline CDR1 is DFQATT and CDR2 SNEGSKA (reference sequence). The CDR3 sequence is 13 residues long. The CDR3 loop is CSALAGSNYGYTF. The CDR3 DNA reads TGCAGTGCTCTCGCTGGGTCCAACTATGGCTACACCTTC.

CDR3 coding DNA: TGTGCCAGCACCGAGCAGGGGGCCTACGAGCAGTACTTC. This encodes CASTEQGAYEQYF. The chain employs TRBV6-1 and TRBJ2-7; 7 bases are a match to TRBD1. Germline V gene data show CDR1 as MNHNS and CDR2 as SASEGT. CDR3 length: 13 amino acids. V lost 7 bases and J lost 2; bases outside the gene matches: 5.